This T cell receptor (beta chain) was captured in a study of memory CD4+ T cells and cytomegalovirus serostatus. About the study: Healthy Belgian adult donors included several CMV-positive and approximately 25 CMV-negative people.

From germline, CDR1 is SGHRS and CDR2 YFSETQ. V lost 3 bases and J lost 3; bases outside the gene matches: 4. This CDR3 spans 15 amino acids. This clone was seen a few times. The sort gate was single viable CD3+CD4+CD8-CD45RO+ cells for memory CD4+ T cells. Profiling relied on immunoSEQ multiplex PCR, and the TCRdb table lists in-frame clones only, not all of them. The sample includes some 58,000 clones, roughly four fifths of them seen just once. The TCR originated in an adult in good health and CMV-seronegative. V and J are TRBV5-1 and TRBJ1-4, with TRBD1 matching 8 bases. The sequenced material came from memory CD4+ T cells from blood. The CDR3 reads CASSYGQGANEKLFF. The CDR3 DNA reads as TGCGCCAGCAGCTATGGACAGGGCGCTAATGAAAAACTGTTTTTT.